Sequencing of this T cell receptor beta chain was carried out in a study of identical twins. This clonotype was observed many times. The antigen is undetermined. Whole-study results and caveats: Zero-insertion results could be subject to partial confounding by invariant MAIT and iNKT cells.

Trimming removed 6 bases from V and 8 bases from J, with 15 bases in between. Germline V lookup: CDR1 SGHRS, CDR2 YFSETQ. CDR3 length: 13 amino acids. Template switching introduced a universal primer site, and the cDNA bore unique molecular identifiers. MiXCR, applied by TCRdb to the 5' RACE reads, yields one record per CDR3 protein. The sample lists about 470,000 distinct CDR3 sequences; 20% to 25% were seen once. These sequences were also reported in another study, on T cells expressing NK-cell markers. Per that paper: Source material for TCR beta repertoires consisted of sorted CD3+CD56+NKG2C+, CD3+CD56+NKG2C- and CD3+CD56-NKG2C+ T cells. These clonotypes also led the CD3+CD56-NKG2C+ fraction in a handful of donors.

The V gene is TRBV5-1, the J gene TRBJ2-1; D gene unclear. The receptor's source is a woman between 18 and 30 years old in good health. The sequenced sample consisted of CD4+ T cells sorted from blood. The CDR3 coding sequence is TGCGCCAGCACCCTCCTTCTTGGCTATGAGCAGTTCTTC. As protein: CASTLLLGYEQFF. Full variable domain (rest looked up from reference TRBV5-1 and TRBJ2-1): KAGVTQTPRYLIKTRGQQVTLSCSPISGHRSVSWYQQTPGQGLQFLFEYFSETQRNKGNFPGRFSGRQFSNSRSEMNVSTLELGDSALYLCASTLLLGYEQFFGPGTRLTVL.